The 30 T cell receptor beta chains below all came from one sample that was sequenced in a study of blood T cell repertoires in COVID-19. TCRdb keeps only in-frame clones here, not all; method: immunoSEQ multiplex PCR. The repertoire includes approximately 53,000 clones, about 89% of them detected once, and around a quarter sits in the top ten. The specimen sequenced was peripheral blood. The receptors shown here come from a human donor in a cohort sampled during active COVID-19.

This chain connects TRBV5-1 to TRBJ2-5, with D possibly TRBD1 on 5 matching bases. Germline CDR1 is SGHRS and CDR2 is YFSETQ. V lost 5 bases and J 3 bases, leaving 14 bases between the germline ends. The CDR3 loop spans 14 amino acids. The CDR3 here is CASSRDSGEETQYF. In nucleotides, the CDR3 is TGCGCCAGCAGTCGTGACAGTGGGGAAGAGACCCAGTACTTC.

The V gene is TRBV6-5, the J gene TRBJ2-3; 8 bases align to TRBD2. V lost 6 bases to trimming and J lost 4 bases; unmatched junction nucleotides: 9. Germline V gene sequence: CDR1 MNHEY, CDR2 SVGAGI. There are 15 residues in the CDR3. CDR3 residues: CASRFREGGPDTQYF. The CDR3 DNA reads as TGTGCCAGCAGGTTCCGGGAGGGAGGGCCAGATACGCAGTATTTT.

This clone was detected once. In DNA, the CDR3 is TGTGCCAGCAGGCCCAGGGGTAGCGGGGGACTATACGAGCAGTACTTC. As protein: CASRPRGSGGLYEQYF. This sequence joins TRBV28 and TRBJ2-7, with 9 nucleotides matching TRBD2. CDR1 MDHEN and CDR2 SYDVKM come from the germline V gene. This CDR3 is 16 amino acids long. J lost 4 bases, V lost 6 bases, and 13 bases had no gene match.

This chain links TRBV18 with TRBJ2-7; unclear D gene. Germline V lookup: CDR1 KGHSH, CDR2 LQKENI. V lost 0 bases and J 3 bases, leaving 9 bases between the germline ends. This CDR3 contains 14 residues. CDR3 nucleotide sequence: TGTGCCAGCTCACCACCCGAGGTTCTCTACGAGCAGTACTTC. Translating gives CASSPPEVLYEQYF.

V and J are TRBV7-3 and TRBJ2-1; the D gene is possibly TRBD2 (6 bases). Trimming removed 5 bases at V and 10 bases at J, with 15 bases between. CDR3 length: 13 residues. Germline V lookup: CDR1 SGHTA, CDR2 FQGTGA. The CDR3 coding sequence is TGTGCCAGCAGCCCCGCGGGGTTGTGGGAGCAGTTCTTC. Amino acids: CASSPAGLWEQFF.

This chain connects TRBV6-6 to TRBJ2-5; TRBD2 matches 8 bases. The V gene end was trimmed by 0 bases and the J gene end by 5 bases; junction bases not matched to a gene: 2. Per germline, CDR1 MNHNY and CDR2 SVGAGI (reference sequence). The CDR3 contains 14 residues. This chain's CDR3 is CASSYSSGIETQYF. The CDR3 bases are TGTGCCAGCAGTTACTCTAGCGGGATTGAGACCCAGTACTTC.

The J gene is TRBJ2-1, the V gene TRBV5-1; 10 bases map to TRBD2. Per germline, CDR1 SGHRS and CDR2 YFSETQ. The CDR3 spans 17 residues. V lost 5 bases and J lost 0; bases outside the gene matches: 8. CDR3 nucleotide sequence: TGCGCCAGCAGAGGAGAGCGGGGGGGCCGCTCCTACAATGAGCAGTTCTTC. This translates into CASRGERGGRSYNEQFF.

The chain is built from TRBV24-1 and TRBJ2-2, with 8 bases aligning to TRBD2. V lost 2 bases and J lost 4; bases outside the gene matches: 5. Germline V gene data show CDR1 as KGHDR and CDR2 as SFDVKD. The length of the CDR3 is 16 residues. The CDR3 here is CATSDSGGRGTGELFF. The CDR3 nucleotides read TGTGCCACCAGTGATTCGGGAGGGCGGGGCACCGGGGAGCTGTTTTTT.

The genes are TRBV11-2 and TRBJ2-1, with D possibly matching TRBD2 (6 bases). Between the trimmed V and J ends, which lost 4 bases and 0 bases, there was a span of 13 bases. The CDR3 extends over 16 amino acids. Germline CDR1 reads SGHAT; CDR2 reads FQNNGV. The CDR3 nucleotides read TGTGCCAGCAGCTCCTTAGGCGGGGTCTCCTACAATGAGCAGTTCTTC. Its translation: CASSSLGGVSYNEQFF.

The rearrangement joins TRBV7-8 to TRBJ2-5; 12 bases map to TRBD2. The CDR3 spans 16 residues. After removal of 4 bases from V and 4 bases from J, the junction contained 7 bases not matched to a gene. CDR1 and CDR2 (germline): SGHVS, FQNEAQ. The CDR3 bases are TGTGCCAGCAGCTCGACTAGCGGGAGAAGTGGAGAGACCCAGTACTTC. The encoded protein is CASSSTSGRSGETQYF.

This chain uses TRBV4-1 with TRBJ2-3, with TRBD2 matching over 7 bases. Germline loops: CDR1 MGHRA, CDR2 YSYEKL. The CDR3 consists of 15 residues. Trimming took 1 base from V and 2 from J; bases not matched to a gene: 3. For the CDR3, the DNA is TGCGCCAGCAGCCAAGGCCTAGCGGACACAGATACGCAGTATTTT. This translates into CASSQGLADTDTQYF.

The chain recombines TRBV30 with TRBJ2-5; TRBD2 aligns across 11 bases. CDR3 length equals 17 residues. V was clipped by 1 base and J by 2 bases; unmatched bases: 9. Germline V lookup: CDR1 GTSNPN, CDR2 SVGIG (reference sequence). CDR3 loop: CAWSGVAGGLTQETQYF. The CDR3, as DNA: TGTGCCTGGAGTGGGGTAGCGGGGGGGTTGACTCAAGAGACCCAGTACTTC.

This chain links TRBV25-1 with TRBJ2-1, with D tentatively TRBD1 (5 bases). Germline V gene data show CDR1 as MGHDK and CDR2 as SYGVNS. The V end lost 7 bases, the J end lost 2 bases, and 15 bases lay between the germline ends. The CDR3 covers 15 residues. The CDR3 protein is CASNPTGVTYNEQFF. The CDR3 bases are TGTGCCAGCAACCCTACAGGAGTCACCTACAATGAGCAGTTCTTC.

The V gene is TRBV6-5, the J gene TRBJ2-3; 7 bases align to TRBD1. CDR3 length: 15 residues. Trimming removed 2 bases from V and 4 bases from J; junction bases left unmatched: 6. The V gene's germline CDR1 is MNHEY and CDR2 SVGAGI. CDR3 in DNA: TGTGCCAGCAGTTACAGGGGGCCGGTGGCAGATACGCAGTATTTT. It specifies CASSYRGPVADTQYF.

The chain has TRBV6-2 or TRBV6-3 and TRBJ2-5, with D uncertain. V lost 5 bases, J lost 0 bases, and 13 bases lay in between. In germline, CDR1 is MNHEY, CDR2 SVGEGT. The CDR3 sequence is 15 residues long. The CDR3, as DNA: TGTGCCAGCAGTAGCCTATTAACGTACCAAGAGACCCAGTACTTC. Translating gives CASSSLLTYQETQYF.

This chain connects TRBV19 to TRBJ2-2; 9 nucleotides agree with TRBD1. The CDR3 loop spans 15 amino acids. With 5 bases clipped from V and 7 bases from J, the junction kept 8 bases outside the gene matches. Germline loops: CDR1 LNHDA, CDR2 SQIVND (reference sequence). The CDR3 sequence: CASSPQDRGYGELFF. The DNA for the CDR3 is TGTGCCAGTAGTCCCCAGGACAGGGGTTACGGGGAGCTGTTTTTT. Combining the CDR3 with reference TRBV19 and TRBJ2-2 gives the whole variable domain DGGITQSPKYLFRKEGQNVTLSCEQNLNHDAMYWYRQDPGQGLRLIYYSQIVNDFQKGDIAEGYSVSREKKESFPLTVTSAQKNPTAFYLCASSPQDRGYGELFFGEGSRLTVL.

V usage is TRBV6-2 or TRBV6-3 and J usage is TRBJ1-2; D not certain. Per the germline V gene, CDR1 is MNHEY and CDR2 is SVGEGT. The CDR3 contains 15 residues. V lost 6 bases and J lost 4, with 18 bases in between. CDR3 region: CASSPSAADIYGYTF. In DNA form, the CDR3 reads TGTGCCAGCAGCCCCTCGGCAGCCGACATCTATGGCTACACCTTC.

This clone was recorded a few times. The chain recombines TRBV5-4 with TRBJ2-2; 9 positions match TRBD1. The CDR3 runs 17 residues. In germline, CDR1 is SGHNT, CDR2 YYREEE (reference sequence). Unmatched junction bases numbered 10, after V lost 4 bases and J lost 3 bases. This CDR3 is CASSLRWDRADTGELFF. CDR3 bases: TGTGCCAGCAGCCTTAGGTGGGACAGGGCTGACACCGGGGAGCTGTTTTTT. The whole variable domain, remainder taken from reference TRBV5-4 and TRBJ2-2, is ETGVTQSPTHLIKTRGQQVTLRCSSQSGHNTVSWYQQALGQGPQFIFQYYREEENGRGNFPPRFSGLQFPNYSSELNVNALELDDSALYLCASSLRWDRADTGELFFGEGSRLTVL.

This chain connects TRBV7-3 to TRBJ2-3; a possible D gene is TRBD1 (5 bases). The CDR3 spans 15 residues. The V end was cut by 2 bases, the J end by 2 bases, with 11 bases between. Germline-derived CDR1 and CDR2 are SGHTA and FQGTGA. The CDR3 DNA sequence: TGTGCCAGCAGCTTACAAGGGGCAAACACAGATACGCAGTATTTT. Translated: CASSLQGANTDTQYF. The full variable domain, its missing parts supplied by reference TRBV7-3 and TRBJ2-3, is GAGVSQTPSNKVTEKGKYVELRCDPISGHTALYWYRQSLGQGPEFLIYFQGTGAADDSGLPNDRFFAVRPEGSVSTLKIQRTERGDSAVYLCASSLQGANTDTQYFGPGTRLTVL.

This clone has just one count. For the CDR3, the DNA is TGTGCCACCAGCAGCTTAGCGGGAGGTGGCCACAATGAGCAGTTCTTC. Its translation is CATSSLAGGGHNEQFF. The J gene is TRBJ2-1, the V gene TRBV15, with TRBD2 identical over 10 bases. Germline trimming cut 3 bases from V and 5 bases from J; bases unmatched to any gene: 7. CDR3 length: 16 residues. Per the germline V gene, CDR1 is LNHNV and CDR2 is YYDKDF (reference sequence).

The chain carries TRBV10-3 and TRBJ2-3; weak D call: TRBD2 (6 bases). Trimming left V 4 bases short and J 0 bases short, with 11 bases between. From germline, CDR1 is ENHRY and CDR2 SYGVKD. The CDR3 is 15 residues long. The CDR3 DNA sequence: TGTGCCATCAGTGCCAGGGACTTTAGCACAGATACGCAGTATTTT. Encoded protein: CAISARDFSTDTQYF.

The chain is built from TRBV5-6 and TRBJ2-1; D uncertain. Germline V gene sequence: CDR1 SGHDT, CDR2 YYEEEE. This CDR3 contains 14 residues. V gave up 1 base and J gave up 3 bases, with 8 bases separating them. CDR3 nucleotides: TGTGCCAGCAGCTTGAACAGTCTCTACAATGAGCAGTTCTTC. Residues: CASSLNSLYNEQFF.

The chain couples TRBV6-6 to TRBJ1-2, with 8 bases lining up with TRBD1. The CDR3 length is 16 residues. Germline V gene lookup returns CDR1 MNHNY and CDR2 SVGAGI (reference sequence). V lost 4 bases, J lost 7 bases, and 14 bases stayed unmatched. The CDR3 coding sequence is TGTGCCAGCAGTTCCACCACGACCGGGACAGGTCGTGGCTACACCTTC. Amino acids: CASSSTTTGTGRGYTF.

V gene TRBV6-5 combines with J gene TRBJ1-1, with D possibly TRBD1 on 5 matching bases. Germline CDR1 MNHEY, CDR2 SVGAGI. Trimming stripped 9 bases from V and 9 bases from J, with 11 bases between. The CDR3 sequence is 10 residues long. The CDR3 reads CASGGSKAFF. As DNA, the CDR3 is TGTGCCAGTGGGGGGAGCAAAGCTTTCTTT.

The V call is TRBV20-1, the J call TRBJ1-3, with D maybe TRBD1 (5 bases). The germline V and J ends were trimmed by 5 bases and 4 bases, with 6 bases remaining between them. Germline V gives CDR1 DFQATT, CDR2 SNEGSKA (reference sequence). The CDR3 length is 11 residues. The CDR3 loop reads CSAGGGNTIYF. The CDR3, as DNA: TGCAGTGCTGGGGGGGGAAACACCATATATTTT.

The V call is TRBV9, the J call TRBJ2-5; 8 positions agree with TRBD2. The V segment lost 4 bases and the J segment 5 bases; nucleotides outside the gene matches: 7. CDR3 length equals 14 residues. The V gene's germline CDR1 is SGDLS and CDR2 YYNGEE. The CDR3 loop is CASSPGTRYETQYF. DNA of the CDR3: TGTGCCAGCAGCCCTGGGACTAGATACGAGACCCAGTACTTC.

The V call is TRBV6-6, the J call TRBJ2-6; 12 positions agree with TRBD2. V dropped 5 bases and J dropped 0; count of bases not matched to a gene: 8. Germline V gene sequence: CDR1 MNHNY, CDR2 SVGAGI (reference sequence). This CDR3 has 19 amino acids. CDR3 protein: CASSPGLAGGTSGANVLTF. Written as DNA, the CDR3 is TGTGCCAGCAGTCCCGGGCTAGCGGGGGGGACCTCTGGGGCCAACGTCCTGACTTTC.

The V and J genes are TRBV27 and TRBJ1-1; D ambiguous. This CDR3 spans 14 amino acids. CDR1 is MNHEY, CDR2 SMNVEV, per germline (reference sequence). Trimming took off 4 bases at V and 1 base at J, with 10 bases between the two ends. The CDR3 protein is CASSYGPSNTEAFF. DNA for the CDR3: TGTGCCAGCAGTTATGGCCCCTCGAACACTGAAGCTTTCTTT.

The V gene is TRBV18, the J gene TRBJ1-1; D is uncertain. The CDR3 covers 15 residues. Germline CDR1 is KGHSH and CDR2 is LQKENI. Trimming took 4 bases from V and 2 from J, leaving 14 bases between them. The CDR3 loop is CASSRDTSLNTEAFF. CDR3 nucleotides: TGTGCCAGCTCACGAGACACGAGTCTAAACACTGAAGCTTTCTTT.

The table lists this clone with a count of one. This chain joins TRBV6-4 and TRBJ2-1, with TRBD2 matching 12 bases. Germline V gene lookup returns CDR1 MRHNA and CDR2 SNTAGT. V was pared by 8 bases and J by 5 bases, with 4 bases of the junction left unmatched. The CDR3 is 14 amino acids. The CDR3 bases are TGTGCCAGCGGCAGACTAGCGGGGGACAATGAGCAGTTCTTC. This translates into CASGRLAGDNEQFF.